One and the same sample provided the 27 T cell receptor beta chains below, sequenced in a study of T cells in Graves' hyperthyroidism and ophthalmopathy. Amplification of TCR beta CDR3 regions used RNA as the template. A first-round RT-PCR of the TCR CDR3 used the HTBI primer set. TCRdb passed the multiplex PCR reads through MiXCR, listing each CDR3 protein once. The sample comprises some 210,000 distinct CDR3 sequences, roughly a sixth of which are singletons, and around 50% rests with the top ten. Material: blood. The receptors come from a man aged 45-65 years with Graves' hyperthyroidism.

This clonotype has a count of ten or more. For the CDR3, the DNA is TGTGCCAGCAGCCAAGTAGGGATCGAGACCCAGTACTTC. Its protein product is CASSQVGIETQYF. The gene calls are TRBV14 and TRBJ2-5; D is uncertain. The CDR3 length is 13 residues. The germline V gene has CDR1 SGHDN and CDR2 FVKESK. Trimming shortened V by 1 base and J by 5 bases, and 8 bases separated the two germline ends.

Remarks on this clonotype: At one end the junction does not follow the germline gene, possibly because of a read error. V usage is TRBV7-2 and J usage is TRBJ1-3; 8 nucleotides match TRBD1. The CDR3 contains 14 residues. Germline CDR1 SGHTA, CDR2 FQGNSA. The chain's CDR3 is CATSLDRGGNTIYF. CDR3 in DNA: TGTGCCACCAGCTTAGACAGGGGAGGAAACACCATATATTTT.

This clonotype appeared many times. The chain employs TRBV6-2 or TRBV6-3 and TRBJ2-1, with 10 bases identical to TRBD2. From germline, CDR1 is MNHEY and CDR2 SVGEGT. The CDR3 contains 15 residues. With V trimmed by 7 bases and J by 1 base, 4 bases remained unmatched. The CDR3 reads CASISSGRSYNEQFF. The CDR3 DNA reads as TGTGCCAGCATCAGTAGCGGGAGGTCCTACAATGAGCAGTTCTTC.

This clonotype came up many times. The CDR3 nucleotides are TGTGCCAGCAGCCAGGACAGAAATCAGCCCCAGCATTTT. It specifies CASSQDRNQPQHF. The chain links TRBV3-1 to TRBJ1-5, with D maybe TRBD1 (6 bases). The CDR3 has 13 residues. Germline V CDR1 and CDR2: LGHDT, YNNKEL (reference sequence). V was shortened by 3 bases and J by 4 bases, with 7 bases between the two germline ends.

Ten or more counts support this clonotype. J is TRBJ1-2 and V is TRBV30; a weak D match, TRBD1 (6 bases). Germline V gene sequence: CDR1 GTSNPN, CDR2 SVGIG (reference sequence). The CDR3 spans 12 residues. Between the trimmed V and J ends, which lost 4 bases and 8 bases, there was a span of 14 bases. In DNA form, the CDR3 reads TGTGCCTGGATTCGACTTACAGGGGGCTACACCTTC. This codes for CAWIRLTGGYTF.

This clonotype was seen only a few times. The chain uses TRBV9 and TRBJ1-2; TRBD1 aligns across 10 bases. The CDR3 has 15 amino acids. Germline V lookup: CDR1 SGDLS, CDR2 YYNGEE. J lost 9 bases, V lost 0 bases, and 8 bases had no gene match. CDR3 sequence (DNA): TGTGCCAGCAGCGTAGGCCCCGGGACAGGGGAAAGCTACACCTTC. Translating it yields CASSVGPGTGESYTF.

As concerns this clonotype: At one end the junction does not follow the germline gene, possibly because of a read error. CDR3 protein: CASRLDSYEQYF. As DNA, the CDR3 is TGCGCCAGCAGGTTGGACTCCTACGAGCAGTACTTC. The rearrangement uses TRBV5-1 and TRBJ2-7; the D is unclear. Germline assignment: CDR1 SGHRS and CDR2 YFSETQ. The CDR3 has 12 residues.

This clonotype turned up a few times. This chain connects TRBV28 to TRBJ2-7; the D call may be TRBD1 or TRBD2 (5 bases each). V lost 4 bases and J lost 7, with 17 bases in between. The germline V gene encodes CDR1 MDHEN and CDR2 SYDVKM. The CDR3 totals 14 residues. The CDR3, as DNA: TGTGCCAGCAGTTCGCCGGGACCTCGGCTGGAGCAGTACTTC. Its translation is CASSSPGPRLEQYF.

This clonotype turned up a few times. The J gene is TRBJ2-7, the V gene TRBV20-1; 11 nucleotides match TRBD2. The CDR3 totals 15 residues. The V gene end was trimmed by 0 bases and the J gene end by 3 bases; junction bases not matched to a gene: 4. In germline, CDR1 is DFQATT, CDR2 SNEGSKA (reference sequence). CDR3: CSARELAGGFYEQYF. DNA for the CDR3: TGCAGTGCTAGAGAGCTAGCGGGAGGATTCTACGAGCAGTACTTC.

There are a few counts of this clonotype. The genes are TRBV12-5 and TRBJ1-2, with D possibly TRBD1 on 6 matching bases. CDR3 size: 13 residues. CDR1 and CDR2 (germline): LGHNT, FRNRAP. Trimming shortened V by 8 bases and J by 7 bases, and 17 bases separated the two germline ends. DNA of the CDR3: TGTGCTAGTAGCGAATCCGGGACAATTGGCTACACCTTC. Translating gives CASSESGTIGYTF.

This clonotype was detected many times. V usage is TRBV30 and J usage is TRBJ1-5, with D tentatively TRBD1 (6 bases). Trimming removed 0 bases at V and 9 bases at J, with 15 bases between. This CDR3 spans 14 amino acids. Germline values: CDR1 GTSNPN, CDR2 SVGIG (reference sequence). CDR3 protein: CAWSVRGGFRPQHF. The DNA for the CDR3 is TGTGCCTGGAGTGTCAGAGGGGGTTTTCGGCCCCAGCATTTT.

This clonotype has a handful of counts. The gene calls are TRBV5-1 and TRBJ2-5, with D tentatively TRBD1 or TRBD2 (5 bases each). Trimming left V 4 bases short and J 4 bases short, with 11 bases between. The germline CDR1 and CDR2 sequences are SGHRS and YFSETQ. The CDR3 consists of 13 residues. The CDR3 here is CASSPNGGETQYF. DNA for the CDR3: TGCGCCAGCAGCCCGAATGGGGGAGAGACCCAGTACTTC.

This clonotype occurred a few times. V and J are TRBV7-9 and TRBJ2-5; TRBD1 aligns across 10 bases. V lost 4 bases, J lost 5 bases, and 10 bases stayed unmatched. Germline assignment: CDR1 SEHNR and CDR2 FQNEAQ (reference sequence). The CDR3 spans 16 residues. This chain's CDR3 is CASSSSTGGKWETQYF. The CDR3 region has the DNA TGTGCCAGCAGCTCATCGACAGGGGGCAAGTGGGAGACCCAGTACTTC.

This clonotype was counted at least ten times. The chain uses TRBV27 and TRBJ1-1; no reliable D call. Per germline, CDR1 MNHEY and CDR2 SMNVEV (reference sequence). The CDR3 is 13 amino acids. V lost 6 bases, J lost 8 bases, and 16 bases lay in between. The DNA for the CDR3 is TGTGCCAGCAGCCTTCGCCGACACATGGAAGCTTTCTTT. Translating gives CASSLRRHMEAFF.

This clonotype appeared many times. The rearrangement joins TRBV18 to TRBJ1-2; D unresolved. Germline CDR1 reads KGHSH; CDR2 reads LQKENI. The CDR3 extends over 14 amino acids. V lost 0 bases to trimming and J lost 4 bases, with 9 bases between them. CDR3 sequence: CASSPPSVSYGYTF. Written as DNA, the CDR3 is TGTGCCAGCTCACCACCGAGCGTTTCCTATGGCTACACCTTC.

The gene calls are TRBV5-4 and TRBJ2-7, with a tentative D call TRBD1 (6 bases). With 3 bases removed from V and 2 bases from J, the gap between germline ends came to 15 bases. Germline V gene lookup returns CDR1 SGHNT and CDR2 YYREEE (reference sequence). CDR3 size: 15 residues. The CDR3 loop reads CASSSRDMNAYEQYF. The CDR3 coding sequence is TGTGCCAGCAGCTCCCGGGACATGAACGCCTACGAGCAGTACTTC.

This clonotype was counted between two and nine times. This chain joins TRBV20-1 and TRBJ1-1; 7 positions agree with TRBD1. V lost 3 bases and J lost 4; bases outside the gene matches: 5. The CDR3 runs to 13 residues. Per germline, CDR1 DFQATT and CDR2 SNEGSKA (reference sequence). CDR3 sequence reads: CSARAGGFTEAFF. Here the CDR3 DNA reads TGCAGTGCTAGGGCAGGGGGATTCACTGAAGCTTTCTTT.

In regard to this clonotype: A much larger clone differs from this one at a single base, so this may be a read error. The V and J genes are TRBV12-5 and TRBJ2-7, with D uncertain. The CDR3 length is 18 residues. CDR1 is LGHNT, CDR2 FRNRAP, per germline. CDR3 sequence reads: CANGLVTGRAAYSYEQYF. The DNA for the CDR3 is TGTGCTAATGGTTTGGTAACGGGTAGGGCTGCCTACTCCTACGAGCAGTACTTC.

This clonotype was seen ten or more times. The genes are TRBV3-1 and TRBJ1-2, with TRBD1 matching 10 bases. The CDR3 has 15 amino acids. Germline trimming cut 4 bases from V and 8 bases from J; bases unmatched to any gene: 10. The germline CDR1 and CDR2 sequences are LGHDT and YNNKEL (reference sequence). CDR3 in amino acids: CASSRRDRGRLGYTF. CDR3 coding DNA: TGTGCCAGCAGCCGCCGGGACAGGGGCCGCCTGGGCTACACCTTC.

In this sample, this clonotype turned up a few times. This chain links TRBV7-6 with TRBJ2-1; D remains unclear. The V end lost 2 bases, the J end lost 2 bases, and 10 bases lay between the germline ends. This CDR3 is 15 amino acids long. CDR1 and CDR2 (germline): SGHVS, FNYEAQ. DNA of the CDR3: TGTGCCAGCAGCTTAAGTACAGAAACCTACAATGAGCAGTTCTTC. It specifies CASSLSTETYNEQFF.

This clonotype was recorded many times. The chain has TRBV3-1 and TRBJ1-2; tentatively, D is TRBD1 (5 bases). Germline V CDR1 and CDR2: LGHDT, YNNKEL (reference sequence). Trimming shortened V by 4 bases and J by 7 bases, and 16 bases separated the two germline ends. This CDR3 comprises 14 residues. The CDR3 loop is CASSLREGSVGYTF. The CDR3 nucleotides read TGTGCCAGCAGCCTGAGAGAGGGGTCGGTTGGCTACACCTTC.

The chain is built from TRBV4-1 and TRBJ2-1, with a tentative D call TRBD2 (6 bases). The ends were cut back, 5 bases at V and 6 bases at J, with 14 bases in the middle. Germline CDR1 is MGHRA and CDR2 is YSYEKL. This CDR3 has 14 residues. The CDR3 DNA reads TGCGCCAGCAGCACCGGTGGGGGGTTCAATGAGCAGTTCTTC. It codes for CASSTGGGFNEQFF.

This clonotype occurred many times. The rearrangement joins TRBV5-5 to TRBJ2-2, with D uncertain. The CDR3 is 12 amino acids. Trimming removed 1 base at V and 8 bases at J, with 6 bases between. Germline V gene sequence: CDR1 SGHKS, CDR2 YYEKEE (reference sequence). CDR3 DNA: TGTGCCAGCAGCTTGTGGCGAGGGGAGCTGTTTTTT. Translation: CASSLWRGELFF.

This chain uses TRBV20-1 with TRBJ2-7; perhaps TRBD1 as D (11 bases). Per germline, CDR1 DFQATT and CDR2 SNEGSKA (reference sequence). The CDR3 is 18 residues long. V was shortened by 5 bases and J by 4 bases, with 30 bases between the two germline ends. The CDR3 DNA sequence: TGCAGTGCTTGGGACAGGGGGGTGCTAGCGGGAGCTTATTACGAGCAGTACTTC. Its translation: CSAWDRGVLAGAYYEQYF.

This clonotype was seen many times. The chain recombines TRBV29-1 with TRBJ1-3; D not resolved. The CDR3 spans 13 residues. Trimming pared 0 bases from V and 2 bases from J, leaving 5 bases between. Looked up from germline, CDR1 is SQVTM and CDR2 is ANQGSEA. The CDR3 DNA reads as TGCAGCGTTGAAGATCCGGCTGGAAACACCATATATTTT. Residues: CSVEDPAGNTIYF.

This clonotype occurred many times. The gene calls are TRBV6-1 and TRBJ2-7, with a possible D match to TRBD1 (5 bases). The ends were cut back, 7 bases at V and 3 bases at J, with 16 bases in the middle. CDR1 is MNHNS, CDR2 SASEGT, per germline. The CDR3 sequence is 14 residues long. The CDR3 sequence: CASIRTPPCYEQYF. The CDR3, as DNA: TGTGCCAGCATTAGGACACCTCCTTGCTACGAGCAGTACTTC.

This clonotype was counted a few times. The genes are TRBV2 and TRBJ2-7; D gene ambiguous. Germline V gene lookup returns CDR1 SNHLY and CDR2 FYNNEI. CDR3 length: 14 amino acids. The V and J ends lost 4 bases and 0 bases respectively, with 10 bases between them. The CDR3 reads CASSVDKHSYEQYF. The CDR3 nucleotides read TGTGCCAGCAGTGTAGATAAGCACTCCTACGAGCAGTACTTC.